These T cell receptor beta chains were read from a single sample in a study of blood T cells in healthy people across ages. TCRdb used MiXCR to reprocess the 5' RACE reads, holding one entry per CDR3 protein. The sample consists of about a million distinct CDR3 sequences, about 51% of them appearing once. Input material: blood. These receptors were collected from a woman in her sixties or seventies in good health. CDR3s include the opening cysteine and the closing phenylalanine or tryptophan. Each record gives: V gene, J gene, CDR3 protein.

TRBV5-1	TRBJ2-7	CASSLLGGTDEQYF
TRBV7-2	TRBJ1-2	CASSQRDRDYGYTF
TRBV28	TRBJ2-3	CASVGGGTDTQYF
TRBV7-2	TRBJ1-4	CASSQYGFSNEKLFF
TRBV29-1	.	CSALRTIYNEQYF
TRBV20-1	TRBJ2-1	CSASTSGRARYNEQFF
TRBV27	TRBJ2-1	CASSFRLVGNEQFF
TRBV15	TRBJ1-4	CATSRDLDRANEKLFF
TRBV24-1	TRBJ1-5	CATSDPGRPDQPQHF
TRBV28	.	CASRSPPGEQFF
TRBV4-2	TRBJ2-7	CASSQVGDRVEYF
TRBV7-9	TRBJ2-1	CASSWPGLAAPSSYNEQFF
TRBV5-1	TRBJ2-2	CASSRETGGNTGELFF
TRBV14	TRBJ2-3	CASSQGGVAQYF
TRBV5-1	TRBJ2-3	CASSFRDTLTDTQYF
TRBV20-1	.	CSARPINEQYF
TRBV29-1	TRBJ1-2	CSVLTGGDYGYTF
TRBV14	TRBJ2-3	CASSLTGASTDTQYF
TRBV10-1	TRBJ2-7	CASSENQGLALPGQYF
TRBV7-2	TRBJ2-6	CASSLQISGANVLTF
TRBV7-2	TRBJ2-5	CASSLQQPGQLQETQYF
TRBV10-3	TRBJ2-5	CAISDRGQGKETQYF
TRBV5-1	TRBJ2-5	CASSRADTETQYF